This T cell receptor beta chain is from a study of T cell changes during pregnancy in multiple sclerosis. Sequencing was performed with immunoSEQ multiplex PCR; in TCRdb, only in-frame clones are kept and a portion is missing. The sample carries under 50,000 clones, 85% to 95% recorded once. Germline CDR1 reads MGHRA; CDR2 reads YSYEKL. Unmatched junction bases numbered 3, after V lost 3 bases and J lost 3 bases. The CDR3 consists of 14 residues. This rearrangement joins TRBV4-1 to TRBJ2-7; 9 bases are a match to TRBD1. This clonotype was obtained from a female donor with multiple sclerosis, enrolled in a pregnancy study. Sequences were derived from CD8+ T cells from peripheral blood mononuclear cells, sampled in the third trimester of pregnancy. CDR3 DNA: TGCGCCAGCAGCCACGGACAGGGGAACTACGAGCAGTACTTC. The encoded protein is CASSHGQGNYEQYF.